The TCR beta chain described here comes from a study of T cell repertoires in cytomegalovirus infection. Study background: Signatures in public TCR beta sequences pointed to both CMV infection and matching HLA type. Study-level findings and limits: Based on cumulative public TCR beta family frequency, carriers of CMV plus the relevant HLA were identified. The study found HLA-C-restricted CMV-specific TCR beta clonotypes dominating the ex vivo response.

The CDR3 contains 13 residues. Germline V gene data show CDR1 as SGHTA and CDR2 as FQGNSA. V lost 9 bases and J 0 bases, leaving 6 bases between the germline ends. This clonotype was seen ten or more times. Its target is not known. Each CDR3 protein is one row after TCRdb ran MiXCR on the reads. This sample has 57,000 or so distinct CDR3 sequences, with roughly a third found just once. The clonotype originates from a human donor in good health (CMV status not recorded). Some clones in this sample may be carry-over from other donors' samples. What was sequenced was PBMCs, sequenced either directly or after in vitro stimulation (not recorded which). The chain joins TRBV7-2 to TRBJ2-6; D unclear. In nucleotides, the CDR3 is TGTGCCAGTGTGGACTCTGGGGCCAACGTCCTGACTTTC. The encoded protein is CASVDSGANVLTF. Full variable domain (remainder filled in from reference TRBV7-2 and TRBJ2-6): GAGVSQSPSNKVTEKGKDVELRCDPISGHTALYWYRQSLGQGLEFLIYFQGNSAPDKSGLPSDRFSAERTGGSVSTLTIQRTQQEDSAVYLCASVDSGANVLTFGAGSRLTVL.